The 12 T cell receptor beta chains below come from one sample, sequenced in a study of human T cells and chemical hapten exposure. Time point indicated: patch test 2, 6 weeks after DPC sensitization. Regarding treatment: therapeutic diphenylcyclopropenone sensitization with weekly scalp DPC. The template was total RNA from unfractionated whole blood. Each CDR3 protein is one row after TCRdb ran MiXCR on the RACE reads. Found here are 35,000 to 50,000 distinct CDR3 sequences, about 9.6% of them singletons; the top ten hold roughly 13%. The starting material was whole blood, obtained in connection with sensitization to the hapten diphenylcyclopropenone (DPC). The receptors shown here come from a woman aged 25 to 39 with alopecia areata. Some clones in this sample may be carry-over from other donors' samples.

This clonotype was counted many times. The rearrangement joins TRBV7-8 to TRBJ2-3; D gene ambiguous. The V end was cut by 4 bases, the J end by 5 bases, with 19 bases between. Germline CDR1 reads SGHVS; CDR2 reads FQNEAQ. CDR3 size: 16 residues. CDR3 region: CASSSRKAKRLDTQYF. As DNA, the CDR3 is TGTGCCAGCAGCTCCAGAAAGGCCAAGCGCTTAGATACGCAGTATTTT.

This clonotype appeared many times. V and J are TRBV4-2 and TRBJ1-4; 10 bases agree with TRBD1. The germline V gene has CDR1 LGHNA and CDR2 YNFKEQ. Trimming at V came to 1 base and at J to 7 bases, leaving 6 bases not matched to a gene. This CDR3 has 16 residues. The CDR3 DNA reads as TGTGCCAGCAGCCAAGCGGCGACAGGGGGCTCTGAAAAACTGTTTTTT. Its protein product is CASSQAATGGSEKLFF.

The table lists this clonotype with a few counts. The chain is built from TRBV7-2 and TRBJ2-3, with D possibly being TRBD1 (6 bases). Germline V gives CDR1 SGHTA, CDR2 FQGNSA. The CDR3 length is 14 residues. Between the trimmed V and J ends, which lost 4 bases and 6 bases, there was a span of 14 bases. The CDR3 loop is CASSSGHSKDTQYF. CDR3 coding DNA: TGTGCCAGCAGCTCGGGACATTCTAAGGATACGCAGTATTTT. Looking up the rest from reference TRBV7-2 and TRBJ2-3 gives the full variable domain: GAGVSQSPSNKVTEKGKDVELRCDPISGHTALYWYRQSLGQGLEFLIYFQGNSAPDKSGLPSDRFSAERTGGSVSTLTIQRTQQEDSAVYLCASSSGHSKDTQYFGPGTRLTVL.

The rearrangement uses TRBV2 and TRBJ2-3; the match to TRBD2 covers 13 bases. The CDR3 length is 15 residues. CDR1 and CDR2 (germline): SNHLY, FYNNEI. Losses at the gene ends were 11 bases for V and 3 bases for J; bases not matched to a gene: 8. CDR3 residues: CAFWELAGGTDTQYF. CDR3 DNA: TGTGCCTTTTGGGAACTAGCGGGGGGGACAGATACGCAGTATTTT.

This clonotype showed up many times. The chain recombines TRBV19 with TRBJ1-6; D is possibly TRBD1 (6 bases). The germline V gene has CDR1 LNHDA and CDR2 SQIVND (reference sequence). V gave up 5 bases and J gave up 10 bases, with 18 bases separating them. The CDR3 is made up of 15 amino acids. CDR3 bases: TGTGCCAGTAGTTTCCGGGACACCAATCCCTCACCCCTCCACTTT. It yields the protein CASSFRDTNPSPLHF.

Many counts were recorded for this clonotype. The chain recombines TRBV13 with TRBJ1-2; D remains ambiguous. The germline V and J ends were trimmed by 4 bases and 2 bases, with 14 bases remaining between them. This CDR3 region has 15 residues. Germline CDR1 reads PRHDT; CDR2 reads FYEKMQ (reference sequence). Here the CDR3 reads CASSWRTTSNYGYTF. CDR3 nucleotide sequence: TGTGCCAGCAGCTGGAGGACCACGAGCAACTATGGCTACACCTTC.

The chain links TRBV9 to TRBJ2-3, with TRBD2 matching 12 bases. The CDR3 loop spans 16 amino acids. The V gene's germline CDR1 is SGDLS and CDR2 YYNGEE. V shed 4 bases, J shed 4 bases, and the junction held 7 bases outside the gene matches. Written as DNA, the CDR3 is TGTGCCAGCAGCCTATCTAGCGGGGGGGCCTCAGATACGCAGTATTTT. This codes for CASSLSSGGASDTQYF. Using reference TRBV9 and TRBJ2-3 for the parts outside the CDR3, the full variable domain is DSGVTQTPKHLITATGQRVTLRCSPRSGDLSVYWYQQSLDQGLQFLIQYYNGEERAKGNILERFSAQQFPDLHSELNLSSLELGDSALYFCASSLSSGGASDTQYFGPGTRLTVL.

This clonotype was seen at least ten times. This rearrangement joins TRBV7-2 to TRBJ1-6; D is possibly TRBD1 (6 bases). The CDR3 is made up of 14 amino acids. Per germline, CDR1 SGHTA and CDR2 FQGNSA. The ends were cut back, 4 bases at V and 11 bases at J, with 15 bases in the middle. CDR3 sequence (DNA): TGTGCCAGCAGCTCAGACCTAGGGGGGCCACCCCTCCACTTT. Protein sequence: CASSSDLGGPPLHF. Full variable domain (rest looked up from reference TRBV7-2 and TRBJ1-6): GAGVSQSPSNKVTEKGKDVELRCDPISGHTALYWYRQSLGQGLEFLIYFQGNSAPDKSGLPSDRFSAERTGGSVSTLTIQRTQQEDSAVYLCASSSDLGGPPLHFGNGTRLTVT.

V and J are TRBV5-1 and TRBJ2-7; D remains unclear. The CDR3 extends over 13 amino acids. Trimming removed 4 bases at V and 6 bases at J, with 14 bases between. The germline V gene has CDR1 SGHRS and CDR2 YFSETQ. This chain's CDR3 is CASSVDGVFEQYF. The DNA of the CDR3 is TGCGCCAGCAGCGTGGACGGTGTGTTCGAGCAGTACTTC.

This clonotype occurred many times. V usage is TRBV7-2 and J usage is TRBJ1-4; D uncertain. Trimming stripped 1 base from V and 8 bases from J, with 8 bases between. The CDR3 spans 13 residues. The V gene's germline CDR1 is SGHTA and CDR2 FQGNSA. The CDR3 loop reads CASSLVREEKLFF. Written as DNA, the CDR3 is TGTGCCAGCAGCTTAGTCCGGGAGGAAAAACTGTTTTTT.

There are many counts of this clonotype. This chain uses TRBV2 with TRBJ2-1; possibly TRBD1 for D (6 bases). With 7 bases removed from V and 3 bases from J, the gap between germline ends came to 13 bases. Germline V lookup: CDR1 SNHLY, CDR2 FYNNEI. The CDR3 consists of 14 residues. CDR3 nucleotides: TGTGCCAGCAAGGCGGAACAGGGCTACAATGAGCAGTTCTTC. Protein product: CASKAEQGYNEQFF.

In this sample, this clonotype turned up a few times. The rearrangement links TRBV11-3 to TRBJ2-2; tentative D call: TRBD1 (6 bases). Germline V gene lookup returns CDR1 SGHNT and CDR2 YENEEA. This CDR3 has 15 amino acids. Trimming removed 1 base from V and 4 bases from J, with 10 bases in between. The CDR3 sequence is CASSLGTVGTGELFF. Here the CDR3 DNA reads TGTGCCAGCAGCTTAGGGACAGTTGGCACCGGGGAGCTGTTTTTT.